The 6 T cell receptor beta chains listed next were all sequenced from one sample in a study of beta chain features in type 1 diabetes. Study findings and constraints: Patients with Type 1 diabetes showed moderately but significantly shorter TCRB CDR3s in all four CD4+ subsets.

Reverse transcribing all isolated RNA meant expressed TCRB transcripts were sequenced. The method was immunoSEQ multiplex PCR; TCRdb's version includes in-frame clones alone and lacks a portion of them. The table shows more than 250,000 clones, with roughly 21% occurring only once. Their recognized antigens are unknown. Sequencing input: naive CD4+ T cells from blood. Receptors were obtained from a woman aged 40 to 50 with type 1 diabetes.

The CDR3 here is CASSDQATDTQYF. CDR3 in DNA: TGTGCCAGCAGTGATCAGGCCACAGATACGCAGTATTTT. V and J are TRBV6-4 and TRBJ2-3; D is uncertain. CDR3 length: 13 amino acids. CDR1 is MRHNA and CDR2 is SNTAGT in the germline V gene. Trimming removed 3 bases at V and 2 bases at J, with 6 bases between.

This clone was observed a handful of times. This sequence joins TRBV13 and TRBJ2-5; 11 bases are a match to TRBD1. The V segment lost 5 bases and the J segment 3 bases; nucleotides outside the gene matches: 2. The CDR3 loop spans 14 amino acids. Germline V lookup: CDR1 PRHDT, CDR2 FYEKMQ (reference sequence). This CDR3 is CASSRGQGEETQYF. DNA of the CDR3: TGTGCCAGCAGCCGGGGACAGGGGGAAGAGACCCAGTACTTC.

J is TRBJ1-1 and V is TRBV9, with no clear D. This CDR3 is 16 amino acids long. Trimming took 0 bases from V and 4 from J, leaving 16 bases between them. Germline V CDR1 and CDR2: SGDLS, YYNGEE. The chain's CDR3 is CASSVATAAPSTEAFF. Here the CDR3 DNA reads TGTGCCAGCAGCGTAGCTACCGCGGCGCCAAGCACTGAAGCTTTCTTT.

This clone was seen a few times. Other DNA sequences from this sample encode an identical CDR3 as well. Here the CDR3 reads CASSPEQGSNQPQHF. DNA of the CDR3: TGTGCCAGCTCACCAGAACAGGGGTCTAATCAGCCCCAGCATTTT. This chain uses TRBV18 with TRBJ1-5; 7 bases are a match to TRBD1. Trimming removed 2 bases from V and 4 bases from J; junction bases left unmatched: 5. The CDR3 sequence is 15 residues long. The germline gives CDR1 KGHSH, CDR2 LQKENI.

This clone was counted only a few times. The chain has TRBV30 and TRBJ1-1; TRBD1 might be the D (5 bases). Germline V gene data show CDR1 as GTSNPN and CDR2 as SVGIG (reference sequence). Trimming stripped 4 bases from V and 1 base from J, with 10 bases between. The CDR3 totals 13 residues. Written as DNA, the CDR3 is TGTGCCTGGATCAAGGGGCCGAACACTGAAGCTTTCTTT. It encodes CAWIKGPNTEAFF.

The genes are TRBV30 and TRBJ2-1; TRBD1 matches at 8 bases. Germline CDR1 is GTSNPN and CDR2 is SVGIG (reference sequence). The V gene end was trimmed by 4 bases and the J gene end by 7 bases; junction bases not matched to a gene: 9. This CDR3 spans 14 amino acids. This CDR3 is CAWMAGQGINEQFF. For the CDR3, the DNA is TGTGCCTGGATGGCAGGACAGGGAATAAATGAGCAGTTCTTC. Variable domain in full (rest from reference TRBV30 and TRBJ2-1): SQTIHQWPATLVQPVGSPLSLECTVEGTSNPNLYWYRQAAGRGLQLLFYSVGIGQISSEVPQNLSASRPQDRQFILSSKKLLLSDSGFYLCAWMAGQGINEQFFGPGTRLTVL.